These T cell receptor beta chains were read from a single sample in a study of identical twins. Each CDR3 protein gets one entry after TCRdb re-called the 5' RACE reads with MiXCR. The sample lists under 250,000 distinct CDR3 sequences; 7.5% were seen once. Separately, the same data were catalogued under a study of yellow fever vaccine responses in identical twins.

Material: memory (CD45RO+) T cells sorted from blood. These receptor sequences come from a woman in her late teens or twenties in good health. Each CDR3 is given without its conserved first and last residue.

CDR3 length	V gene	J gene	CDR3 protein
17	TRBV24-1	TRBJ2-3	ATRASPGLAGGPSDTQY
13	TRBV6-4	TRBJ2-6	ASSDRKGGANVLT
13	TRBV20-1	TRBJ2-3	SASSVGMRGDTQY
11	TRBV29-1	TRBJ2-1	SIGGREWDEQF
13	TRBV5-6	TRBJ2-1	ASTWGLANDNEQF
16	TRBV25-1	TRBJ2-5	ASSGSWPSKLGGETQY
13	TRBV4-1	TRBJ2-2	ASSQVGEGFRELF
12	TRBV20-1	TRBJ2-1	SAPMGLAPYEQF
9	TRBV20-1	TRBJ2-5	SGGSEETQY
17	TRBV12-3/TRBV12-4	TRBJ2-4	ASSFFFRAFRQDENIQY
11	TRBV28	TRBJ2-1	ASSLPNRNEQF
14	TRBV5-1	TRBJ1-1	ASSLDPDRLNTEAF
13	TRBV7-2	TRBJ2-1	ASSLDSHYSNEQF
12	TRBV4-2	TRBJ1-6	ASSLLTGNSPLH
12	TRBV9	TRBJ2-3	ASSPGPSTDTQY
11	TRBV15	TRBJ1-2	ATRPTKGYGYT
12	TRBV7-6	TRBJ2-3	ASSGGRDGDTQY
12	TRBV7-8	TRBJ2-7	ASSMTSTSYEQY
15	TRBV7-8	TRBJ2-6	ASSPRDRGSGANVLT
11	TRBV12-3/TRBV12-4	TRBJ2-5	ASSFYQGETQY
12	TRBV4-2	TRBJ2-5	ASSLRRGGETQY